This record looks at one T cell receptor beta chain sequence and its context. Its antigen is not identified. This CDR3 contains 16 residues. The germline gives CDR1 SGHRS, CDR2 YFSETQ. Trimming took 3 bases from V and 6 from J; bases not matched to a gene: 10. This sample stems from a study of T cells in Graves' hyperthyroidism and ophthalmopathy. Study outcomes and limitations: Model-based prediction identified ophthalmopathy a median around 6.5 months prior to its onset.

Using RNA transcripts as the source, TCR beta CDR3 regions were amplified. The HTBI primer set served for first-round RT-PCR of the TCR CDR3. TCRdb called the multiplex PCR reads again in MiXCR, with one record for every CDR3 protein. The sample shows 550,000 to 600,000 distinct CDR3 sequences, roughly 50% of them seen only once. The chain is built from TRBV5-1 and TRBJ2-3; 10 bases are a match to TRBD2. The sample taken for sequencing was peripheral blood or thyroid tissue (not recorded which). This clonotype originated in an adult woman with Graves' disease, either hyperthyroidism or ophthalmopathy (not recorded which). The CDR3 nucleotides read TGCGCCAGCAGCTCATCTAGCGGGAGTGCGTCGGATACGCAGTATTTT. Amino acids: CASSSSSGSASDTQYF.